This TCR beta chain was sequenced for a study of ipilimumab plus nivolumab after autologous stem cell transplantation. Study-wide background: DLBCL patients had primary refractory or relapsed disease.

Starting 14 to 28 days after autologous transplant, ipilimumab 1 mg/kg was given. CDR1 is SGHVS and CDR2 is FNYEAQ in the germline V gene. This CDR3 has 15 residues. The trim removed 3 bases at V and 2 bases at J, leaving 4 bases unmatched. Details on this clone: Its antigen is unidentified.

The method was immunoSEQ multiplex PCR; TCRdb's version includes in-frame clones alone and lacks a portion of them. Of fewer than 20,000 clones in the sample, roughly 70% are singletons; the top ten hold roughly 20%. Study observations and caveats: The authors say TCR, Treg and microbiome findings warrant further study.

The chain joins TRBV7-6 to TRBJ2-5, with 9 positions matching TRBD2. The receptor's source is a male donor with diffuse large B-cell lymphoma. Source: PBMCs, taken in a trial of ipilimumab plus nivolumab as post-transplant consolidation. The CDR3, as DNA: TGTGCCAGCAGCTTGGCGGGGGGGTATCAAGAGACCCAGTACTTC. Protein product: CASSLAGGYQETQYF.